These 3 T cell receptor beta chains were sequenced from one sample in a study of cytomegalovirus exposure and HLA in healthy donors. The PCR made use of 60 Vbeta and 13 Jbeta primers. Sequencing used immunoSEQ multiplex PCR; TCRdb keeps in-frame clones, though not all of them. The sample contains around 150,000 clones, around 77% of which appear only once. The sequencing input was PBMCs. The source is a woman aged 40 to 50 in good health and CMV-seronegative.

This clone was seen a single time. The chain links TRBV9 to TRBJ1-4; D is ambiguous. Germline CDR1 reads SGDLS; CDR2 reads YYNGEE. The CDR3 has 16 residues. The V gene lost 1 base and the J gene lost 1 base, with 11 bases spanning the gap. The CDR3, as DNA: TGTGCCAGCAGCGTATCCCTTAGAGGAACTAATGAAAAACTGTTTTTT. Translation gives CASSVSLRGTNEKLFF.

V gene TRBV6-5 combines with J gene TRBJ2-1; 7 bases are shared with TRBD2. The CDR3 totals 16 residues. Germline loops: CDR1 MNHEY, CDR2 SVGAGI. V lost 4 bases to trimming and J lost 5 bases; unmatched junction nucleotides: 11. The CDR3 nucleotides read TGTGCCAGCAGTTCTCGGGGAGCGGGAAGCAACAATGAGCAGTTCTTC. It translates to CASSSRGAGSNNEQFF.

This clone came up a few times. This sequence joins TRBV29-1 and TRBJ2-7; D is uncertain. Germline loops: CDR1 SQVTM, CDR2 ANQGSEA. CDR3 length: 13 amino acids. Trimming took 4 bases from V and 2 from J, leaving 12 bases between them. The CDR3 bases are TGCAGCGTTGCTGGCGATACTACCTACGAGCAGTACTTC. This translates into CSVAGDTTYEQYF.